The 4 T cell receptor beta chains below were found in one sample sequenced in a study of blood T cell repertoires in COVID-19. Profiling relied on immunoSEQ multiplex PCR, and the TCRdb table lists in-frame clones only, not all of them. Among 200,000 to 250,000 clones listed, about 88% were seen once. Material for sequencing was PBMCs or T cells enriched from blood (not recorded which). The receptors here all came from a woman in her thirties who had recovered from COVID-19.

This rearrangement joins TRBV3-1 (or the pseudogene TRBV3-2) to TRBJ1-6, with 8 positions matching TRBD1. CDR1 and CDR2 (germline): LGHDT, YNNKEL (reference sequence). V was pared by 4 bases and J by 16 bases, with 9 bases of the junction left unmatched. The length of the CDR3 is 13 residues. The CDR3 bases are TGTGCCAGCAGCCGGACAGGGTGGTGGGGTCTCCACTTT. Residues: CASSRTGWWGLHF.

J is TRBJ2-7 and V is TRBV6-5; weak D call: TRBD2 (6 bases). Trimming removed 2 bases at V and 5 bases at J, with 10 bases between. The CDR3 is made up of 13 amino acids. Per germline, CDR1 MNHEY and CDR2 SVGAGI. CDR3 sequence: CASSYRGFDEQYF. As DNA, the CDR3 is TGTGCCAGCAGTTACCGGGGGTTCGACGAGCAGTACTTC.

The V gene is TRBV7-3, the J gene TRBJ2-1; TRBD2 aligns across 10 bases. V was pared by 1 base and J by 10 bases, with 7 bases of the junction left unmatched. Germline V lookup: CDR1 SGHTA, CDR2 FQGTGA. This CDR3 has 15 residues. CDR3 in amino acids: CASSLNSAGGREQFF. In DNA form, the CDR3 reads TGTGCCAGCAGCTTAAACTCAGCGGGGGGGCGAGAGCAGTTCTTC.

The chain carries TRBV2 and TRBJ1-5; D call uncertain. V lost 5 bases and J 4 bases, leaving 18 bases between the germline ends. This CDR3 has 16 amino acids. Germline V gives CDR1 SNHLY, CDR2 FYNNEI. The CDR3 DNA reads as TGTGCCAGCAGTTATAATCCAAGGGAGGGAAATCAGCCCCAGCATTTT. Its protein product is CASSYNPREGNQPQHF.